This entry features one T cell receptor beta chain sequence. This sample is part of a study of high-grade serous ovarian cancer treatment subgroups. Overall study: Each sample yielded on average around 7,000 unique TCR beta rearrangements from 14,000 or so reads.

There are 12 residues in the CDR3. V lost 8 bases and J 3 bases, leaving 12 bases between the germline ends. CDR1 and CDR2 from the germline V gene are SQVTM and ANQGSEA. The assay was immunoSEQ multiplex PCR, and TCRdb's table has in-frame clones only and misses some. The sample has roughly 18,000 clones, about 68% seen once. The tumor samples were collected prior to definitive surgery or chemotherapy. J is TRBJ2-3 and V is TRBV29-1; either TRBD1 or TRBD2 may fit D (5 bases each). Sequenced material: tumor tissue. The receptor comes from a human donor with high-grade serous ovarian cancer. Here the CDR3 reads CSYGGGTDTQYF. The DNA for the CDR3 is TGCAGCTATGGGGGTGGGACAGATACGCAGTATTTT.